A selection of T cell receptor beta chains follows, all from one sample in a study of CD8+ T cells in alopecia areata. The repertoire was sequenced with immunoSEQ multiplex PCR; TCRdb's copy has only in-frame clones and lacks some. The sample has about 170,000 clones, 58% seen once. Sequences were derived from CD4+ T cells sorted from blood, sampled at approximately week 60, from a patient treated with tofacitinib. Receptors originate from a human donor with alopecia areata. Both conserved end residues are part of each CDR3. Each record gives: clone size, J gene, V gene, D gene, CDR3 DNA, CDR3 protein. The D gene is left open where the match is weak. Some rows have no size entry. The others give once, few or many, or a class for an expanded clone.

. TRBJ1-1 TRBV7-9 TRBD1 TGTGCCAGCAGCGCTACAGGGGACACTGAAGCTTTCTTT CASSATGDTEAFF
. TRBJ1-1 TRBV5-1 . TGCGCCAGCAGCCTGGACGGTAGAAACACTGAAGCTTTCTTT CASSLDGRNTEAFF
. TRBJ1-4 TRBV30 . TGTGCCTGGAGTGGAAGTGAAAAACTGTTTTTT CAWSGSEKLFF
. TRBJ2-5 TRBV30 TRBD2 TGTGCCTGGAGCAGACTAGCGGGGGGTCCAGAGACCCAGTACTTC CAWSRLAGGPETQYF
. TRBJ2-1 TRBV19 TRBD1 TGTGCCAGTAGTTTGGGACAGGGAGCGTTCTTC CASSLGQGAFF
. TRBJ2-1 TRBV29-1 . TGCAGCGTTGTCGAGGGTAGGTCCTACAATGAGCAGTTCTTC CSVVEGRSYNEQFF
few TRBJ1-2 TRBV29-1 TRBD1 TGCAGCGTCCCGACAGGGGATGGCTACACCTTC CSVPTGDGYTF
. TRBJ2-3 TRBV29-1 . TGCAGCGCCTTCACGTCGGGGGGCACAGATACGCAGTATTTT CSAFTSGGTDTQYF
few TRBJ2-7 TRBV30 TRBD2 TGTGCCTGGAGTCCCCCGGGACTAGCTTACGAGCAGTACTTC CAWSPPGLAYEQYF
. TRBJ2-7 TRBV10-3 . TGTGCCATCAGAAGAGGGGCCTACGAGCAGTACTTC CAIRRGAYEQYF
. TRBJ2-5 TRBV5-1 . TGCGCCAGCAGCTTGGGAGTAACGGTTCGCCAAGAGACCCAGTACTTC CASSLGVTVRQETQYF